This T cell receptor (beta chain) was identified during a study of response to subunit inactivated influenza vaccine. This clonotype has ten or more counts. Antigen specificity is unknown. Study-level findings and limits: Authors proposed each seasonal influenza vaccination draws in few new T cells.

The V end was cut by 4 bases, the J end by 2 bases, with 4 bases between. The CDR3 loop spans 12 amino acids. MiXCR was run by TCRdb on the RT-PCR reads, yielding one entry per CDR3 protein. The sample carries about 780,000 distinct CDR3 sequences, under 20% recorded once. J is TRBJ2-3 and V is TRBV12-3 or TRBV12-4; unclear D gene. This clonotype was obtained from a man between 50 and 59 years old who received an inactivated influenza vaccine. Sequencing was performed on PBMCs from blood, taken roughly 5 days after vaccination. The chain's CDR3 is CASSSYTDTQYF. CDR3 bases: TGTGCCAGCAGTTCCTACACAGATACGCAGTATTTT.